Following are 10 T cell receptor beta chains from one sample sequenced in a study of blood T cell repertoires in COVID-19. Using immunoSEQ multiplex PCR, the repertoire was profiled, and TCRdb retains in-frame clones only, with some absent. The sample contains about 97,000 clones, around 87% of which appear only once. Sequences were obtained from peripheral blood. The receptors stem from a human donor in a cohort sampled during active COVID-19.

In DNA, the CDR3 is TGTGCCAGCGGACAGGAGGAGACCCAGTACTTC. It encodes CASGQEETQYF. This chain connects TRBV14 to TRBJ2-5, with 7 bases that match TRBD1. Germline V gene sequence: CDR1 SGHDN, CDR2 FVKESK. Trimming removed 8 bases from V and 5 bases from J; junction bases left unmatched: 2. The CDR3 has 11 residues.

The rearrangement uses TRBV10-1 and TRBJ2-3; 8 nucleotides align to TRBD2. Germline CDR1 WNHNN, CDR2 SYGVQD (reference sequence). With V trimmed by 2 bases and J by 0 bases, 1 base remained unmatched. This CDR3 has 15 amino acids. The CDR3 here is CASSEPSGSTDTQYF. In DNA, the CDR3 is TGCGCCAGCAGTGAGCCTAGCGGGAGCACAGATACGCAGTATTTT.

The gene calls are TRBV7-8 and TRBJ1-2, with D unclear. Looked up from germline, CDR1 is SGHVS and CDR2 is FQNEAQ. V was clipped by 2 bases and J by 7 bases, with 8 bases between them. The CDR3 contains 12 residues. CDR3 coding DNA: TGTGCCAGCAGCTTATCAACGGGTGGCTACACCTTC. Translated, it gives CASSLSTGGYTF.

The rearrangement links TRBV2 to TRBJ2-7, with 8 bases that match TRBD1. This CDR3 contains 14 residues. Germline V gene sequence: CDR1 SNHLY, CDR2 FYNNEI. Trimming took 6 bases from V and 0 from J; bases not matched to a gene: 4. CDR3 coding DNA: TGTGCCAGCAGAAATACAGGGGGCTCCTACGAGCAGTACTTC. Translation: CASRNTGGSYEQYF.

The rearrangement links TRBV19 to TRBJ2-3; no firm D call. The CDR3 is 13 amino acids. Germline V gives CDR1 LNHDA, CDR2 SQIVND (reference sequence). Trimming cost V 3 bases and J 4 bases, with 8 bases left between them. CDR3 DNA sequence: TGTGCCAGTAGTATCCCCTCGGCAGATACGCAGTATTTT. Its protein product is CASSIPSADTQYF.

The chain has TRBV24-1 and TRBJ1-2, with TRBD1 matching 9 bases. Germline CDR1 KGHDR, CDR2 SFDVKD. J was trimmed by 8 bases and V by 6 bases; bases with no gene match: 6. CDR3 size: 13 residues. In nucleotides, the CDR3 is TGTGCCACCAGTACCTCCGGGACAGGGGGCTACACCTTC. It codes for CATSTSGTGGYTF.

In nucleotides, the CDR3 is TGTGCTAGTGTCCCGGGACTAGCGGGCGGTAGTGAGCAGTTCTTC. Its protein product is CASVPGLAGGSEQFF. The gene calls are TRBV12-5 and TRBJ2-1, with 12 nucleotides matching TRBD2. CDR1 and CDR2 from the germline V gene are LGHNT and FRNRAP. The CDR3 length is 15 residues. V was clipped by 7 bases and J by 9 bases; unmatched bases: 10.

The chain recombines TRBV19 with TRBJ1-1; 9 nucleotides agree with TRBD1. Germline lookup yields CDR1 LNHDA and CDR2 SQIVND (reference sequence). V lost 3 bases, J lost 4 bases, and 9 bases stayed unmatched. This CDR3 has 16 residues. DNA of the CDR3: TGTGCCAGTAGTATCCGGACAGGGGACTGGGGCACTGAAGCTTTCTTT. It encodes CASSIRTGDWGTEAFF. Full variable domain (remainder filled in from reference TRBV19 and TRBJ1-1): DGGITQSPKYLFRKEGQNVTLSCEQNLNHDAMYWYRQDPGQGLRLIYYSQIVNDFQKGDIAEGYSVSREKKESFPLTVTSAQKNPTAFYLCASSIRTGDWGTEAFFGQGTRLTVV.

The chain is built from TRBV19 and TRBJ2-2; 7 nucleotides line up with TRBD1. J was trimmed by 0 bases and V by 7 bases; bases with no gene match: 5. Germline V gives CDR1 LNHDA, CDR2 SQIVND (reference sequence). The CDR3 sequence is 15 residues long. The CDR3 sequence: CASTGQVANTGELFF. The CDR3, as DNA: TGTGCCAGTACCGGACAGGTTGCGAACACCGGGGAGCTGTTTTTT.

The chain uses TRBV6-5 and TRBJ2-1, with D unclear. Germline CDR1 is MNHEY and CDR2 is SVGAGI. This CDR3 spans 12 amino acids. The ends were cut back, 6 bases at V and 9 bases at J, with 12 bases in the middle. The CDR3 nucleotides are TGTGCCAGCAGGGGCCAGCCGTCTGAGCAGTTCTTC. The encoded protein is CASRGQPSEQFF.